This is a list of T cell receptor beta chains from one sample in a study of Graves' ophthalmopathy and Graves' hyperthyroidism. MiXCR, applied by TCRdb to the multiplex PCR reads, yields one record per CDR3 protein. Among a few hundred thousand distinct CDR3 sequences listed, roughly 18% were seen once. Sequences were obtained from peripheral blood. These receptors were obtained from a woman aged 18-29 years with Graves' ophthalmopathy. CDR3s include the opening cysteine and the closing phenylalanine or tryptophan. Each record gives: V gene, J gene, CDR3 protein.

>TRBV6-1|TRBJ1-3
CASSQAQGAGNTIYF
>TRBV27|TRBJ1-2
CASTPGVGPSNYGYTF
>TRBV11-3|TRBJ2-7
CASSEGQGGVQYF
>TRBV12-3/TRBV12-4|TRBJ1-3
CASTWDRDSGNTIYF
>TRBV12-3/TRBV12-4|TRBJ1-5
CASRPQGADQPQHF
>TRBV20-1|TRBJ2-7
CSARDRRGDYEQYF
>TRBV11-2|TRBJ1-3
CASSLGLGLSGNTIYF
>TRBV12-3/TRBV12-4|TRBJ2-7
CASSLYGSYEQYF
>TRBV18|TRBJ2-5
CASSPMRPAGETQYF
>TRBV27|TRBJ1-6
CASSLNSYNSPLHF
>TRBV12-3/TRBV12-4|TRBJ1-5
CASSSSGDQPQHF
>TRBV7-3|TRBJ2-5
CASSLTWTDQETQYF
>TRBV6-1|TRBJ2-7
CASSTQGASYEQYF
>TRBV15|TRBJ2-7
CATSRDPAYEQYF
>TRBV12-5|TRBJ1-5
CASGLGLNQPQHF
>TRBV6-5|TRBJ2-7
CASSSGTAARYEQYF
>TRBV19|TRBJ2-5
CASTDHGTGILALQETQYF
>TRBV6-2/TRBV6-3|TRBJ2-7
CASSHTGEMNEQYF
>TRBV6-5|TRBJ2-5
CASSMSNQETQYF
>TRBV7-8|TRBJ1-2
CASSFDRVPRYGYTF
>TRBV12-3/TRBV12-4|TRBJ1-5
CASSRLYSNQPQHF
>TRBV28|TRBJ1-5
CANGEGAQPQHF
>TRBV19|TRBJ1-5
CASSIEVGGNQPQHF
>TRBV28|TRBJ1-1
CASSPRQNVNTEAFF
>TRBV6-2/TRBV6-3|TRBJ1-2
CASRETAWRDYGYTF
>TRBV28|TRBJ2-7
CASSLGTERGEQYF
>TRBV29-1|TRBJ2-2
CSVEMTRDPGELFF
>TRBV7-2|TRBJ2-5
CANMGWQRESRETQYF
>TRBV28|TRBJ1-2
CASREIRVSYGYTF
>TRBV6-4|TRBJ1-3
CASGGRGLLSSGNTIYF
>TRBV6-1|TRBJ1-5
CASTQQGASNQPQHF
>TRBV6-2/TRBV6-3|TRBJ1-5
CASSYSRLLVQPQHF
>TRBV27|TRBJ2-7
CASSLSLEGLYEQYF
>TRBV5-6|TRBJ2-2
CASSLTGTGVNTGELFF
>TRBV6-1|TRBJ2-3
CASSELVGAADTQYF
>TRBV12-3/TRBV12-4|TRBJ2-4
CASTSGAKNIQYF
>TRBV6-5|TRBJ2-2
CASRLEFDTGELFF
>TRBV11-2|TRBJ1-2
CASSLVGRPTGYTF
>TRBV27|TRBJ2-5
CASSPGTSRQETQYF
>TRBV19|TRBJ1-1
CASSTGPSNTEAFF
>TRBV30|TRBJ2-4
CAWSPWDSKNIQYF
>TRBV5-1|TRBJ2-5
CASSPRQFQETQYF
>TRBV6-1|TRBJ1-1
CASSNPTVW
>TRBV4-1|TRBJ2-4
CASSPGTGINKNIQYF
>TRBV24-1|TRBJ1-5
CATAGGDSLSNQPQHF
>TRBV19|TRBJ2-7
CASSGGQANHYEQYF
>TRBV3-1|TRBJ2-5
CASSRGPGETQYF
>TRBV29-1|TRBJ1-1
CSAQWRGTEAFF
>TRBV30|TRBJ1-1
CAWTDRGATEAFF
>TRBV29-1|TRBJ2-7
CSVLPSGNEQYF
>TRBV20-1|TRBJ2-5
CSASGPGTSGQETQYF
>TRBV29-1|TRBJ2-7
CSVLLTSPSSYEQYF
>TRBV30|TRBJ1-1
CAWSPFGGDTEAFF
>TRBV4-3|TRBJ1-5
CASSQGTGGHQPQHF